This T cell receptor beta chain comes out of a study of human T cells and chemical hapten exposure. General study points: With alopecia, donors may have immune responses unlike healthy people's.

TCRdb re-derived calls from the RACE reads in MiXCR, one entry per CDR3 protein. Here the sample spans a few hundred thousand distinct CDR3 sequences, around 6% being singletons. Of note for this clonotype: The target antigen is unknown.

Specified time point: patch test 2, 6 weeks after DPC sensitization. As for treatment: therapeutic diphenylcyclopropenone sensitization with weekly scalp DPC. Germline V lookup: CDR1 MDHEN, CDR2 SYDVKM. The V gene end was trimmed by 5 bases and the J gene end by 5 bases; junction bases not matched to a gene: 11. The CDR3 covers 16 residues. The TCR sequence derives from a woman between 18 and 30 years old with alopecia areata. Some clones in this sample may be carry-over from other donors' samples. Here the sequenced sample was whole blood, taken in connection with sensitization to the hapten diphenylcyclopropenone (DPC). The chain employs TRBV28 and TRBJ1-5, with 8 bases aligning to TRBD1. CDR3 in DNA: TGTGCCAGCAGTACCCTCGGACAGGGATTCGATCAGCCCCAGCATTTT. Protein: CASSTLGQGFDQPQHF.